This T cell receptor (beta chain) derives from a study of identical twins. Of note for this clonotype: Its antigen is undetermined.

Study-level points and caveats: Modeled out-of-frame TCR alpha sharing in monozygotic twins fell below observed levels. In beta out-of-frame sequences, the excess sharing between twins was weaker.

Template switching added a universal primer site; cDNA carried unique molecular identifiers. TCRdb reanalysed the 5' RACE reads using MiXCR and keeps one entry per CDR3 protein. The sample yields about 460,000 distinct CDR3 sequences, around 14% seen once. This CDR3 has 15 residues. CDR1 is LGHNA and CDR2 is YSLEER in the germline V gene. The J segment lost 4 bases and the V segment lost 3 bases, leaving 5 bases of the junction unmatched. Everyone who gave samples was a healthy Caucasian. The same sample was also studied in work on yellow fever vaccine responses in identical twins.

The sequenced sample consisted of CD4+ T cells sorted from blood. The origin of this receptor is a woman in her late teens or twenties in good health. J is TRBJ2-5 and V is TRBV4-3; TRBD1 agrees at 10 bases. CDR3 sequence: CASSQGTGVGETQYF. The CDR3 coding sequence is TGCGCCAGCAGCCAGGGGACAGGGGTCGGAGAGACCCAGTACTTC.